This T cell receptor beta chain emerged from a study of cytomegalovirus exposure and HLA in healthy donors. Sequencing used immunoSEQ multiplex PCR; TCRdb keeps in-frame clones, though not all of them. The sample lists approximately 150,000 clones, around nine tenths occurring once. Germline V gene data show CDR1 as MNHEY and CDR2 as SMNVEV (reference sequence). V lost 6 bases and J 6 bases, leaving 11 bases between the germline ends. The CDR3 has 13 residues. Sequenced sample: PBMCs. The V call is TRBV27, the J call TRBJ2-2; TRBD1 is a possible D gene (5 bases). The source is a woman in her 30s in good health and CMV-seronegative. The CDR3, as DNA: TGTGCCAGCAGCCCCAGGGTATCCGGGGAGCTGTTTTTT. Residues: CASSPRVSGELFF.